This record looks at one TCR beta chain sequence and its context. Its antigen is not known. Random-hexamer reverse transcription was applied to 0.5 to 1 ug RNA. TCRdb redid the calling of the immunoSEQ multiplex PCR reads with MiXCR, one entry per CDR3 protein. The sample has about 180,000 distinct CDR3 sequences; 90% to 97% are singletons. This sample was taken from a study of CD8 T cells in Susac syndrome. General study points: There was no clonal expansion in the CD4+ T cell repertoires of Susac syndrome.

Sequencing of TCR beta was carried out in blood CD8+ and CD4+ T cells. It was negative isolation that provided the CD8+ and CD4+ T cells, whereas TEMRA cells were enriched by FACS. The germline V gene encodes CDR1 SGHDN and CDR2 FVKESK. The CDR3 extends over 15 amino acids. V was clipped by 1 base and J by 4 bases, with 14 bases between them. The source of this sequence is a human donor with Susac syndrome. Input material: CD4+ T cells from PBMCs. This chain uses TRBV14 with TRBJ2-7; D possibly corresponds to TRBD1 (6 bases). CDR3 sequence: CASSQGIVQGYEQYF. CDR3 DNA sequence: TGTGCCAGCAGCCAAGGAATCGTGCAGGGGTACGAGCAGTACTTC.